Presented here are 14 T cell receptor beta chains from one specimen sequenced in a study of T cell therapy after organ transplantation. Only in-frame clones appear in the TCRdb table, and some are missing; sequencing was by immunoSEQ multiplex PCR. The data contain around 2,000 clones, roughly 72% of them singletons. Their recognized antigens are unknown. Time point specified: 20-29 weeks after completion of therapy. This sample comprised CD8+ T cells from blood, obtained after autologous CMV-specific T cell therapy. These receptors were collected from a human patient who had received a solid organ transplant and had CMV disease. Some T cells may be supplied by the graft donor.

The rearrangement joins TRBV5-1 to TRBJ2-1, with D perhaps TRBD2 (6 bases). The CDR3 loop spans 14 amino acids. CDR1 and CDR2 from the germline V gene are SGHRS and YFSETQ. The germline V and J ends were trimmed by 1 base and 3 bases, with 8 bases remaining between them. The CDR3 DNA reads TGCGCCAGCAGCTTGACCGGGAGCTACAATGAGCAGTTCTTC. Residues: CASSLTGSYNEQFF.

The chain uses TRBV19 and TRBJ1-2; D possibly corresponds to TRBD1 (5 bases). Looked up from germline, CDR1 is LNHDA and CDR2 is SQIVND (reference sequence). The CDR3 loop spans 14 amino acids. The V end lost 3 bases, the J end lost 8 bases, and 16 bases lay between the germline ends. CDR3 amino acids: CASSMTDYGVGYTF. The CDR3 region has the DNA TGTGCCAGTAGTATGACAGACTACGGAGTAGGCTACACCTTC.

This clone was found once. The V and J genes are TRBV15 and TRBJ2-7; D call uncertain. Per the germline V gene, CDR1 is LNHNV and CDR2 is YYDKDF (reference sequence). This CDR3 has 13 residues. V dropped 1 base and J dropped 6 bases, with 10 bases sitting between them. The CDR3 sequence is CATSRVGATEQYF. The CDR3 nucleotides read TGTGCCACCAGCAGAGTCGGAGCGACCGAGCAGTACTTC. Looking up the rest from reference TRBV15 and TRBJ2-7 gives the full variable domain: DAMVIQNPRYQVTQFGKPVTLSCSQTLNHNVMYWYQQKSSQAPKLLFHYYDKDFNNEADTPDNFQSRRPNTSFCFLDIRSPGLGDTAMYLCATSRVGATEQYFGPGTRLTVT.

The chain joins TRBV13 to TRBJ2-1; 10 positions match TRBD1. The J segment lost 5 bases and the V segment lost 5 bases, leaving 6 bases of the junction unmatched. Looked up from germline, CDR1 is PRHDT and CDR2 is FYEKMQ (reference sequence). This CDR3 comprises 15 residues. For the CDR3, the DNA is TGTGCCAGCAGCGCTACCGGGACAGGGGACAATGAGCAGTTCTTC. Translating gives CASSATGTGDNEQFF.

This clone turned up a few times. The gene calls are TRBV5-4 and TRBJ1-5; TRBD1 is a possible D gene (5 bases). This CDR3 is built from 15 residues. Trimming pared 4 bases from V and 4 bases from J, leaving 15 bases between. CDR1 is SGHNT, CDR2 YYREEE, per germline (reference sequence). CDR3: CASSRGRGENQPQHF. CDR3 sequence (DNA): TGTGCCAGCAGCCGTGGCCGGGGGGAAAATCAGCCCCAGCATTTT.

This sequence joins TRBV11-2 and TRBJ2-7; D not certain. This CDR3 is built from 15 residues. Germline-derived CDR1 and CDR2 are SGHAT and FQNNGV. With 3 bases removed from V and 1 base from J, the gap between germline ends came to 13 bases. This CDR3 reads CASSLGGYTSYEQYF. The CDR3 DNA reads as TGTGCCAGCAGCTTGGGCGGTTACACTTCCTACGAGCAGTACTTC.

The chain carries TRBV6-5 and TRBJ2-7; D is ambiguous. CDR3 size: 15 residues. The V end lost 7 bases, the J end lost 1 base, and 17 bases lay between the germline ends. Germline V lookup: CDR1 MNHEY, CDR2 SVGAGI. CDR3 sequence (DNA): TGTGCCAGCACTAAGACGGTAGACTCTTCCTACGAGCAGTACTTC. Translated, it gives CASTKTVDSSYEQYF.

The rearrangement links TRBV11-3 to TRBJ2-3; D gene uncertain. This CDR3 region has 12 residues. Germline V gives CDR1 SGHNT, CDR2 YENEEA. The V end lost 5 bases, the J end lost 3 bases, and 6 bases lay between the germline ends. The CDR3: CASSTGTDTQYF. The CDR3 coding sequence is TGTGCCAGCAGCACTGGTACAGATACGCAGTATTTT.

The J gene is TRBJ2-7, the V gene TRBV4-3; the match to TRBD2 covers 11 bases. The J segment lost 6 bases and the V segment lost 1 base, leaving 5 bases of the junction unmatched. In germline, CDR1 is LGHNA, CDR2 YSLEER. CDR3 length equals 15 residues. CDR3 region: CASSQGTSGSLEQYF. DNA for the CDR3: TGCGCCAGCAGCCAAGGCACTAGCGGGAGTCTCGAGCAGTACTTC.

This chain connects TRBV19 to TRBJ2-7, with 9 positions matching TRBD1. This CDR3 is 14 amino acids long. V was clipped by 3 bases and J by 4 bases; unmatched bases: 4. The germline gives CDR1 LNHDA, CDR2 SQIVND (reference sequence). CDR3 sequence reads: CASSISGQGYEQYF. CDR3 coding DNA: TGTGCCAGTAGTATCTCTGGACAGGGGTACGAGCAGTACTTC.

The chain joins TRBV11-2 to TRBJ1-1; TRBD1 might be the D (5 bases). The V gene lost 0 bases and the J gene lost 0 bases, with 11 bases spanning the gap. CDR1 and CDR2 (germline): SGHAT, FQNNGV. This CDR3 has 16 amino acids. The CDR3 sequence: CASSLDIGGMNTEAFF. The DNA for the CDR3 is TGTGCCAGCAGCTTAGATATTGGGGGAATGAACACTGAAGCTTTCTTT.

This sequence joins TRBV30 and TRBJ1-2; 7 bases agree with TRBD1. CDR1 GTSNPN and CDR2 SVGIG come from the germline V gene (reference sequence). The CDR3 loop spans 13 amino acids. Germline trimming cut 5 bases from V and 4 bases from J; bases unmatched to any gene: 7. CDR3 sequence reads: CAWDGTEFYGYTF. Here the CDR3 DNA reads TGTGCCTGGGACGGGACAGAGTTCTATGGCTACACCTTC.

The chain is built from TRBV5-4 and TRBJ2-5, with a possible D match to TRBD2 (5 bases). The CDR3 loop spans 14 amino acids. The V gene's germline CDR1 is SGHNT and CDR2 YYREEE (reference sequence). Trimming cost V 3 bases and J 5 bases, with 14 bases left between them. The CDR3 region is CASSSPAVGETQYF. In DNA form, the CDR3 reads TGTGCCAGCAGCTCGCCAGCGGTTGGGGAGACCCAGTACTTC.

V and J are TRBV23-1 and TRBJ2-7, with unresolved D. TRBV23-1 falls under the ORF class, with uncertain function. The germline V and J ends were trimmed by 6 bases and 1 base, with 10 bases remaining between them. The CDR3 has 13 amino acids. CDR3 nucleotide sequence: TGCGCCAGCAGGCGTACATTATCCTACGAGCAGTACTTC. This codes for CASRRTLSYEQYF.